Listed below are T cell receptor beta chains from one sample, sequenced in a study of blood T cell repertoires in COVID-19. Repertoires were generated with immunoSEQ multiplex PCR, while TCRdb's copy carries only in-frame clones and drops some. The sample contains tens of thousands of clones, about 70% of which appear only once. Sequencing was done on a sample of peripheral blood. Receptors were obtained from a woman between 55 and 75 years old in a cohort sampled during active or convalescent COVID-19. Each CDR3 is given without its conserved first and last residue. Each record gives: clone size, V gene, J gene, CDR3 length, D gene, CDR3 protein. A D gene is named only where the DNA matches it firmly. Clone size is stated in some rows and not others, as once, few, many or a class when expanded.

NA	TRBV13	TRBJ2-5	12	TRBD2	ASSLGTRQETQY
NA	TRBV7-9	TRBJ2-7	13	NA	ASSHRDSRPYEQY
few	TRBV11-3	TRBJ1-5	12	NA	ASSPGGAGQPQH
NA	TRBV2	TRBJ1-1	13	NA	ASSPLGHIYTEAF
NA	TRBV9	TRBJ1-6	12	NA	ASSVQAGNSPLH
NA	TRBV6-5	TRBJ2-7	13	TRBD1	ASSYSRDRSYEQY
NA	TRBV7-3	TRBJ2-3	13	TRBD2	ASSFGGGASDTQY
NA	TRBV30	TRBJ2-2	12	TRBD1	AWTPGGFTGELF
NA	TRBV6-2/TRBV6-3	TRBJ1-2	12	TRBD1	ASSWDRENYGYT
NA	TRBV2	TRBJ1-6	12	NA	ASQSGIDNSPLH
NA	TRBV5-4	TRBJ2-1	13	TRBD1	ASRRTGSSYNEQF
once	TRBV6-5	TRBJ1-1	14	NA	ASSYFFRELDTEAF
NA	TRBV29-1	TRBJ2-7	12	TRBD1	SVAPGQGFYEQY
NA	TRBV24-1	TRBJ2-1	11	TRBD2	ATSTSGHNEQF
NA	TRBV9	TRBJ2-2	12	TRBD1	ASSVRQGEGELF
NA	TRBV4-2	TRBJ2-1	15	TRBD2	ASSQVSTGGFGDEQF
NA	TRBV3-1/TRBV3-2	TRBJ2-4	10	NA	ASSQGGFSRY
few	TRBV12-3/TRBV12-4	TRBJ1-3	11	NA	ASSLRKGNTIY
few	TRBV29-1	TRBJ1-1	10	NA	SVLRLNTEAF
once	TRBV6-1	TRBJ2-7	11	NA	ASSETETYEQY
NA	TRBV28	TRBJ1-5	10	NA	ASRRPQEPQH
NA	TRBV7-2	TRBJ1-4	12	NA	ASSLRTSGEKLF
NA	TRBV4-2	TRBJ1-4	15	NA	ASSQPNRGSTNEKLF
NA	TRBV5-4	TRBJ2-1	14	TRBD2	ASSLRLAGGYNEQF
many	TRBV6-5	TRBJ1-6	13	NA	ASSSTGLNQPGLH
NA	TRBV7-9	TRBJ2-7	11	NA	ASSLGPGYEQY
NA	TRBV4-2	TRBJ1-5	13	NA	ASSQQGQSNQPQH
NA	TRBV5-1	TRBJ2-3	14	TRBD1	ASSFAGTGGADTQY
few	TRBV21-1	TRBJ1-6	15	NA	ASSKAEQGASETPLH
NA	TRBV29-1	TRBJ1-2	9	NA	SAGVDYGYT
NA	TRBV5-1	TRBJ2-5	11	NA	ASSLDRQETQY
NA	TRBV9	TRBJ2-7	12	NA	ASSGGDSFNEQY